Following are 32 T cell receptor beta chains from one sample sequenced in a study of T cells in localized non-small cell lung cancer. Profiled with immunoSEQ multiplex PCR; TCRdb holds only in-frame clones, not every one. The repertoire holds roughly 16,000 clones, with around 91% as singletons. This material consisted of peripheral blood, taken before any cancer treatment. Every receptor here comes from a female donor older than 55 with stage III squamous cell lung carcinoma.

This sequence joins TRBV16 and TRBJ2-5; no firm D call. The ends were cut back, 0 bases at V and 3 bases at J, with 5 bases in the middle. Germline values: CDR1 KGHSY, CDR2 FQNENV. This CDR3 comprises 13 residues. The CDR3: CASSQSWEETQYF. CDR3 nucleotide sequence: TGTGCCAGCAGCCAATCTTGGGAAGAGACCCAGTACTTC.

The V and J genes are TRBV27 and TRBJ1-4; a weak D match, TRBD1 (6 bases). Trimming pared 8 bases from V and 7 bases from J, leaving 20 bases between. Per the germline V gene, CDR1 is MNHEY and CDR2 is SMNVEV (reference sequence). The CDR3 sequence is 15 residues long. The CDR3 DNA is TGTGCCAGCGGACCGTCAGGGGTGTACGGTGAAAAACTGTTTTTT. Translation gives CASGPSGVYGEKLFF.

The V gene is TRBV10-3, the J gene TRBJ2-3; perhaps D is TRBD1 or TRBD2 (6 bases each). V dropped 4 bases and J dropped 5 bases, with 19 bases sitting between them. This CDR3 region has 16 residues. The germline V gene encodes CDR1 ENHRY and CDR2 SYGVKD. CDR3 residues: CAISGRERGAEDTQYF. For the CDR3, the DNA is TGTGCCATCAGTGGTAGAGAAAGGGGGGCAGAAGATACGCAGTATTTT.

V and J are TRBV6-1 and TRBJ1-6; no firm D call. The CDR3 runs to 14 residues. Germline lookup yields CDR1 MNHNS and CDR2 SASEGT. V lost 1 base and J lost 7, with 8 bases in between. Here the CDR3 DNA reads TGTGCCAGCAGTGAAGACTGGAGGAATTCACCCCTCCACTTT. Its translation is CASSEDWRNSPLHF.

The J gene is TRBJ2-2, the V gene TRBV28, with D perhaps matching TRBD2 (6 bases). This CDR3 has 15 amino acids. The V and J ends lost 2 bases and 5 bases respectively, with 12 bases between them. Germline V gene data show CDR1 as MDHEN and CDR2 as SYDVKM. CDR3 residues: CASSLGGSGTGELFF. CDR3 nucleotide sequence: TGTGCCAGCAGTTTAGGGGGGAGTGGGACCGGGGAGCTGTTTTTT.

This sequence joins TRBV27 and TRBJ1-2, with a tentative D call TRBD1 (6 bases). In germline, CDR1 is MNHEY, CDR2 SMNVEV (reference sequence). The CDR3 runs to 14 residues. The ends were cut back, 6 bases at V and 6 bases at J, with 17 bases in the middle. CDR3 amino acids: CASSNKGDLDGYTF. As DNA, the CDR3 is TGTGCCAGCAGCAATAAGGGGGACTTGGATGGCTACACCTTC.

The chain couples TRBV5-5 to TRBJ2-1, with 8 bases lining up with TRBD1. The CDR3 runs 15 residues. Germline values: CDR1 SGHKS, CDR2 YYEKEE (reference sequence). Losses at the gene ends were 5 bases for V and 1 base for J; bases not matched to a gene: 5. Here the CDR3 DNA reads TGTGCCAGCAGGACCGGACAGGGATCCTACAATGAGCAGTTCTTC. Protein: CASRTGQGSYNEQFF.

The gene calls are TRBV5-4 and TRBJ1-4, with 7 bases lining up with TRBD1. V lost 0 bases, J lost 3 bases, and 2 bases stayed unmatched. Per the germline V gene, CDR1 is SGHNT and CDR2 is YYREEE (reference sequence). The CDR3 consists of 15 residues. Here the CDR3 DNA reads TGTGCCAGCAGCTTGGAAGGACAGGCTAATGAAAAACTGTTTTTT. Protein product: CASSLEGQANEKLFF.

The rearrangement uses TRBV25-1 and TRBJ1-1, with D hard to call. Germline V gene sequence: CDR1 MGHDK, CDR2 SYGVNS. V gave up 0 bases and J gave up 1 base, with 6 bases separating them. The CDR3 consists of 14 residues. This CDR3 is CASSEYRGNTEAFF. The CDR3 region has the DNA TGTGCCAGCAGTGAATACCGGGGGAACACTGAAGCTTTCTTT.

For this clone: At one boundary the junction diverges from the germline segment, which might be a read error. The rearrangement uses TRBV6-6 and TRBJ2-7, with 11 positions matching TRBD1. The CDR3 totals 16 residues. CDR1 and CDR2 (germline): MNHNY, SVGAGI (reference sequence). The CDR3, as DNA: TGTGCCAGCGGTTATGCGGGGACAGGGGGTACGTTTGGGCAGTACTTC. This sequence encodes CASGYAGTGGTFGQYF.

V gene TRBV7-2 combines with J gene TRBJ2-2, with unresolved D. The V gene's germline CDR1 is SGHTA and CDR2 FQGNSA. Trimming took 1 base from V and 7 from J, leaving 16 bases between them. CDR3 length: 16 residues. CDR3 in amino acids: CASSLDRPLVVGELFF. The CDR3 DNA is TGTGCCAGCAGCTTAGATCGACCTCTAGTCGTCGGGGAGCTGTTTTTT.

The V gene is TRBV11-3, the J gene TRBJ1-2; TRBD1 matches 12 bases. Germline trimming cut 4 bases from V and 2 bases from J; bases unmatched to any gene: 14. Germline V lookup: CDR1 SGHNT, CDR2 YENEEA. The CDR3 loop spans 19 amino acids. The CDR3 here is CASSSRSGTGGCRNYGYTF. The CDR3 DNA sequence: TGTGCCAGCAGCTCTAGATCGGGGACAGGGGGCTGCCGAAACTATGGCTACACCTTC.

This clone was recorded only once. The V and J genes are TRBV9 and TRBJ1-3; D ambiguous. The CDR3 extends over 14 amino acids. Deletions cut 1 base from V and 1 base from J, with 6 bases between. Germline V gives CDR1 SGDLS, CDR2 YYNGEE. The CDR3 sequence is CASSVSWSGNTIYF. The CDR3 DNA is TGTGCCAGCAGCGTATCGTGGTCTGGAAACACCATATATTTT.

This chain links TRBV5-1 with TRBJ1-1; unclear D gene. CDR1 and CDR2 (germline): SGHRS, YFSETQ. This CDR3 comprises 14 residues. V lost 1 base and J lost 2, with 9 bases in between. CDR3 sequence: CASSLFVTNTEAFF. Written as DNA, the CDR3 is TGCGCCAGCAGCTTGTTCGTCACTAACACTGAAGCTTTCTTT. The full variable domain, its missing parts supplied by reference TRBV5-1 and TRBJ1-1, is KAGVTQTPRYLIKTRGQQVTLSCSPISGHRSVSWYQQTPGQGLQFLFEYFSETQRNKGNFPGRFSGRQFSNSRSEMNVSTLELGDSALYLCASSLFVTNTEAFFGQGTRLTVV.

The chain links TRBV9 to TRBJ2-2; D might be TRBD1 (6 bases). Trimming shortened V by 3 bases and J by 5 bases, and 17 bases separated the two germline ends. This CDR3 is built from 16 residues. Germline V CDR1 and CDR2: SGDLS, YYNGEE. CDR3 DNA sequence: TGTGCCAGCAGCGCCGCTGGACAGTTTACGACCGGGGAGCTGTTTTTT. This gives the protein CASSAAGQFTTGELFF.

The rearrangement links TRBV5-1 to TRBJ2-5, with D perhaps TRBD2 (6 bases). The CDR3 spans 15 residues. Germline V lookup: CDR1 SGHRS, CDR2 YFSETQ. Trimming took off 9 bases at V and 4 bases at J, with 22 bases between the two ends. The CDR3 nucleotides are TGCGCCATCTCCTTGGGAGGTCAGGGAGGAGAGACCCAGTACTTC. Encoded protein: CAISLGGQGGETQYF.

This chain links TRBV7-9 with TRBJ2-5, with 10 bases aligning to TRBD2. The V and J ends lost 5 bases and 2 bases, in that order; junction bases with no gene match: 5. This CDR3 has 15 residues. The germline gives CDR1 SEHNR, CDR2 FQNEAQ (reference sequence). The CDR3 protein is CASSPGLADQETQYF. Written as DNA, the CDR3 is TGTGCCAGCAGCCCCGGACTAGCGGATCAAGAGACCCAGTACTTC.

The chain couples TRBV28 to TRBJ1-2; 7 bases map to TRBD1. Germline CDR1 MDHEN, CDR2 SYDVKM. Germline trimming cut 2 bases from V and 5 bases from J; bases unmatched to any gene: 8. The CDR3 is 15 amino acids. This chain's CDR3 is CASSLNAGQLYGYTF. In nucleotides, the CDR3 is TGTGCCAGCAGTTTAAACGCGGGACAGCTATATGGCTACACCTTC.

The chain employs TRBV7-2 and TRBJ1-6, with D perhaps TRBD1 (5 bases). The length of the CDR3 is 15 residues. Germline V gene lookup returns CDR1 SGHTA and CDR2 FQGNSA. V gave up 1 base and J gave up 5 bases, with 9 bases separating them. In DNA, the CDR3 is TGTGCCAGCAGCTTAGACGGACAAAATAATTCACCCCTCCACTTT. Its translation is CASSLDGQNNSPLHF.

CDR3 nucleotides: TGCGCCAGCAGCTTGAGAATGGGAGAGGGCACTGAAGCTTTCTTT. It yields the protein CASSLRMGEGTEAFF. The chain employs TRBV5-1 and TRBJ1-1; unclear D gene. The CDR3 is made up of 15 amino acids. The germline gives CDR1 SGHRS, CDR2 YFSETQ. Trimming stripped 1 base from V and 4 bases from J, with 14 bases between.

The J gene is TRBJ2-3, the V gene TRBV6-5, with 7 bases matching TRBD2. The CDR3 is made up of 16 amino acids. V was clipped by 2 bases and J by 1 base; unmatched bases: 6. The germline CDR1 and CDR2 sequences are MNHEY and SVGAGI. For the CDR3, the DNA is TGTGCCAGCAGTTACCAACGCGGGGGTGGCACAGATACGCAGTATTTT. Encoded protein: CASSYQRGGGTDTQYF.

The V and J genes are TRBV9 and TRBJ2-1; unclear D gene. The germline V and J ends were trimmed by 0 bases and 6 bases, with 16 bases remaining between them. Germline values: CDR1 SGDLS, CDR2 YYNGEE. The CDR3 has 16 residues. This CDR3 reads CASSVGSTATSNEQFF. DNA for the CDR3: TGTGCCAGCAGCGTAGGCTCCACGGCTACGAGCAATGAGCAGTTCTTC.

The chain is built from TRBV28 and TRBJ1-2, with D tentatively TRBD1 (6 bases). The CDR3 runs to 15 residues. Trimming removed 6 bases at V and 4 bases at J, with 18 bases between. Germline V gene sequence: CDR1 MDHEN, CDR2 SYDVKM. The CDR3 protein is CASRPQAGEGYGYTF. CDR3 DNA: TGTGCCAGCAGACCCCAGGCAGGGGAGGGCTATGGCTACACCTTC.

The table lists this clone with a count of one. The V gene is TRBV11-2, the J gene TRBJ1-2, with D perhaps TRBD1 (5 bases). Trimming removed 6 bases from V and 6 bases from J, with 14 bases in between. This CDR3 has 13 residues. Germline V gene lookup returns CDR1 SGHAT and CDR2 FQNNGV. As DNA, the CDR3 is TGTGCCAGCAGGGCCAGGGTCTTGCATGGCTACACCTTC. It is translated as CASRARVLHGYTF.

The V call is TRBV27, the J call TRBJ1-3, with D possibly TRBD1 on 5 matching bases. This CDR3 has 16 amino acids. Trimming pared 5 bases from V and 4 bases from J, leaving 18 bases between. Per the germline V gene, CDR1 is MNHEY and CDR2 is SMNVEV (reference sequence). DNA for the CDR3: TGTGCCAGCAGTCCACATCCTACAGGATCCGGAAACACCATATATTTT. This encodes CASSPHPTGSGNTIYF.

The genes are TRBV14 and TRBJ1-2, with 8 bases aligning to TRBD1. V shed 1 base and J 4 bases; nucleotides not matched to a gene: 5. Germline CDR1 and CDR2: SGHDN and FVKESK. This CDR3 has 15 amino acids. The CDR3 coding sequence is TGTGCCAGCAGCCAAGCGCGGACAGGGCCCTATGGCTACACCTTC. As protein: CASSQARTGPYGYTF.

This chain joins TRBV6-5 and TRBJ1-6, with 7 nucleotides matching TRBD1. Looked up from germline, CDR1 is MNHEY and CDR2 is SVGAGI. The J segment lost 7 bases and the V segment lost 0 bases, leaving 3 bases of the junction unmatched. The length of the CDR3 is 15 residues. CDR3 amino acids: CASSYSIRGNSPLHF. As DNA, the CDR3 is TGTGCCAGCAGTTACTCGATCAGGGGGAATTCACCCCTCCACTTT.

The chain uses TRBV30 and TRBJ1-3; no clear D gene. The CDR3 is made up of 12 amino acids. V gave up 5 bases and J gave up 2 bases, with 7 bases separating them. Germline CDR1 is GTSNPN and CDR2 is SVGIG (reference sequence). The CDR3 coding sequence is TGTGCCTGGGGAGGGCCTGGAAACACCATATATTTT. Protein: CAWGGPGNTIYF. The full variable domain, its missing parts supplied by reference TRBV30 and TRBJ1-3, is SQTIHQWPATLVQPVGSPLSLECTVEGTSNPNLYWYRQAAGRGLQLLFYSVGIGQISSEVPQNLSASRPQDRQFILSSKKLLLSDSGFYLCAWGGPGNTIYFGEGSWLTVV.

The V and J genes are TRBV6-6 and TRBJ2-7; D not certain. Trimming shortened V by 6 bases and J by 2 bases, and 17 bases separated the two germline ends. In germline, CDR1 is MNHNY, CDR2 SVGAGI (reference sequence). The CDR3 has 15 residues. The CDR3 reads CASRAYGVPTYEQYF. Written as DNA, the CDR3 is TGTGCCAGCAGGGCTTATGGGGTCCCTACCTACGAGCAGTACTTC.

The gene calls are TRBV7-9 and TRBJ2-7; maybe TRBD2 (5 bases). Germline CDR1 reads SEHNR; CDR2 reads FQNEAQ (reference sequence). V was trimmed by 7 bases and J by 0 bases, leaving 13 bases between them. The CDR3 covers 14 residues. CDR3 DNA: TGTGCCAGCATGCCCCCCGGGGTCTCCTACGAGCAGTACTTC. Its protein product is CASMPPGVSYEQYF.

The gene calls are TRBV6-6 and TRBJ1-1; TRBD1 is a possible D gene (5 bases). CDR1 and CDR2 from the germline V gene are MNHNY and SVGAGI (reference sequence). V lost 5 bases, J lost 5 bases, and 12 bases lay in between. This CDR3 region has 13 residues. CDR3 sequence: CASSPQGGTEAFF. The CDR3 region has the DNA TGTGCCAGCAGTCCCCAGGGAGGGACTGAAGCTTTCTTT.

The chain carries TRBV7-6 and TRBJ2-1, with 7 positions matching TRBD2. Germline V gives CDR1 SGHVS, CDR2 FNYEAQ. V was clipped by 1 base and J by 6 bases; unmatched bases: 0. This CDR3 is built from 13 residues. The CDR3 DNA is TGTGCCAGCAGCTTAGGACTAGCCAATGAGCAGTTCTTC. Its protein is CASSLGLANEQFF.